This T cell receptor (beta chain) was found in a study of blood T cell repertoires in COVID-19. Study background: Both acute and convalescent COVID-19 samples were obtained from the United States, Italy and Spain. Sample material is recorded as cDNA or gDNA derived from T cells, B-cell-depleted T cells, or PBMCs.

The CDR3 spans 17 residues. Between the trimmed V and J ends, which lost 1 base and 1 base, there was a span of 13 bases. Germline loops: CDR1 SGHAT, CDR2 FQNNGV. Authors' processing steps: Amplification of reference gene primers provided the estimated nucleated cell counts. Method: immunoSEQ multiplex PCR; TCRdb's copy keeps in-frame clones and lacks some. Clonal size and the V and J genes are those of that table, whereas D and trimming came from the DNA. The sample contains 100,000 to 110,000 clones, approximately 93% of which appear only once. The sequence was obtained from a man aged 50 to 60 with active COVID-19. V gene TRBV11-2 combines with J gene TRBJ1-4, with no clear D. Sequencing was carried out using peripheral blood. This chain's CDR3 is CASSLGLLGRTNEKLFF. The CDR3 DNA follows: TGTGCCAGCAGCTTAGGATTGTTGGGGAGAACTAATGAAAAACTGTTTTTT.